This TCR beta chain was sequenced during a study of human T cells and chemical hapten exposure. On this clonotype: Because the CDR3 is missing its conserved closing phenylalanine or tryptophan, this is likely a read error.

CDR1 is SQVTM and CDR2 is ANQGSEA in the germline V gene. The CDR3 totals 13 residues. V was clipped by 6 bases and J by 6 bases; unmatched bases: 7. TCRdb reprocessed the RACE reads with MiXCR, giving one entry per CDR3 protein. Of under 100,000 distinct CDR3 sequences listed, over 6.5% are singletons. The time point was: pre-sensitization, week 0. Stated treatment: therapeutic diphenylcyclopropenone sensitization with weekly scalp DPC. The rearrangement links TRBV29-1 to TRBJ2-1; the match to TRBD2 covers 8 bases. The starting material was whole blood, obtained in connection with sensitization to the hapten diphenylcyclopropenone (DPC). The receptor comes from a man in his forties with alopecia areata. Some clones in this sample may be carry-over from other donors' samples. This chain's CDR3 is CSVPHRGGNEQFL. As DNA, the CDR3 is TGCAGCGTCCCTCACCGGGGGGGCAATGAGCAGTTCCTC.